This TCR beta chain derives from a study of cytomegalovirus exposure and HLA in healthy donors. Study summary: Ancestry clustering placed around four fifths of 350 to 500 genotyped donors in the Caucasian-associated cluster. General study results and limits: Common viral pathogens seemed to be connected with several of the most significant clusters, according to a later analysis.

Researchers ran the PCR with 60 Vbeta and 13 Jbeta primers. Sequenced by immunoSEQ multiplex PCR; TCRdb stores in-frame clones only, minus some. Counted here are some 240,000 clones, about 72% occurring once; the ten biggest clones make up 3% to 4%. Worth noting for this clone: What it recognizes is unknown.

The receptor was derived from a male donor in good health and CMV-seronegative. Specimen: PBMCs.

CDR3 in amino acids: CASSPPGTGGFNQPQHF. The CDR3, as DNA: TGTGCCAGCAGCCCTCCCGGGACAGGGGGTTTCAATCAGCCCCAGCATTTT. The chain couples TRBV7-9 to TRBJ1-5, with TRBD1 matching over 11 bases. With V trimmed by 5 bases and J by 3 bases, 9 bases remained unmatched. The length of the CDR3 is 17 residues. Per the germline V gene, CDR1 is SEHNR and CDR2 is FQNEAQ (reference sequence).